This T cell receptor (beta chain) originates from a study of blood T cell repertoires in COVID-19. Germline lookup yields CDR1 SNHLY and CDR2 FYNNEI. The CDR3 has 14 residues. Losses at the gene ends were 5 bases for V and 9 bases for J; bases not matched to a gene: 5. For this clone: Other DNA sequences from this sample encode an identical CDR3 as well.

The data were produced by immunoSEQ multiplex PCR, yet TCRdb's version contains in-frame clones alone and is incomplete. Of 350,000 to 500,000 clones listed, 85% to 90% are singletons. Sequenced material: peripheral blood. This clonotype was sampled from a man aged 18-30 years with COVID-19, enrolled during active disease. The chain has TRBV2 and TRBJ1-6; 9 nucleotides line up with TRBD1. CDR3 nucleotide sequence: TGTGCCAGCAGTCCGGGACAGGGCTTTTCACCCCTCCACTTT. This codes for CASSPGQGFSPLHF.